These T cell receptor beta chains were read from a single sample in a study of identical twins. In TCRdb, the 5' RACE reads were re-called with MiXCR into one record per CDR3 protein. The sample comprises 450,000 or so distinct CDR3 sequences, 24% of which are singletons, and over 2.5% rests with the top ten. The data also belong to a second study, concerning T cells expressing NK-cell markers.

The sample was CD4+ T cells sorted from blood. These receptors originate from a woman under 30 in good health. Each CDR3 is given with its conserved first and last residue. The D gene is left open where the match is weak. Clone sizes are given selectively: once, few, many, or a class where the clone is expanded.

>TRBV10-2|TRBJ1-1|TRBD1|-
TGCGCCAGCAGTGAGTCGAGAGGGGGCCGTAAAACTGAAGCTTTCTTT
CASSESRGGRKTEAFF
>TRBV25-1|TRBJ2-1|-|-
TGTGCCAGCAGTGAAGCGGGTGTTCAGGCGCAGTTCTTC
CASSEAGVQAQFF
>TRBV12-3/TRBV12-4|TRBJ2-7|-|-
TGTGCCAGCAGTAGTCGGACACGCCGGTGGAACGAGCAGTACTTC
CASSSRTRRWNEQYF
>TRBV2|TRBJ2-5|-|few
TGTGCCAGCAGTGAACGGCACCAAGAGACCCAGTACTTC
CASSERHQETQYF
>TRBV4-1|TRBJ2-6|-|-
TGCGCCAGCAGCCACGGGCTCAGCTCTGGGGCCAACGTCCTGACTTTC
CASSHGLSSGANVLTF
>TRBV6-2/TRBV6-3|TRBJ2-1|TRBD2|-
TGTGCCAGCCGAAGTTGGGGAGGGAACTCCGGCCAAACAAACAATGAGCAGTTCTTC
CASRSWGGNSGQTNNEQFF
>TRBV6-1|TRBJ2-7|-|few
TGTGCCAGCAGTAATTACGCTCTTACCCACGAGCAGTACTTC
CASSNYALTHEQYF
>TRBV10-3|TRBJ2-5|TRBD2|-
TGTGCCATCAGTGCCAGACTAGCGGGGGCACAAGAGACCCAGTACTTC
CAISARLAGAQETQYF
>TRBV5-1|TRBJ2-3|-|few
TGCGCCAGCACCAACACAGATACGCAGTATTTT
CASTNTDTQYF
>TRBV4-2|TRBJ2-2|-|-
TGTGCCAGCAGCCAAGATCGCCGGAACACCGGGGAGCTGTTTTTT
CASSQDRRNTGELFF
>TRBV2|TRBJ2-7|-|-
TGTGCCAGCAGTGTGGAGGCCCCAGGGGTACACGAGCAGTACTTC
CASSVEAPGVHEQYF
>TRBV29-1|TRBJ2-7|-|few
TGCAGCGCCTCCGGTGGGGCCGAGCAGTACTTC
CSASGGAEQYF
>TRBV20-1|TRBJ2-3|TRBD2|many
TGCAGTGTATGGGGGGGAGCTAGCACAGATACGCAGTATTTT
CSVWGGASTDTQYF
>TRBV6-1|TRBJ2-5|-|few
TGTGCCAGCAGTACCCCCATTAGCGGCCAAGAGACCCAGTACTTC
CASSTPISGQETQYF
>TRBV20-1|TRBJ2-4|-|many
TGCAGTGCTCTATGGGTGGCCAAAAACATTCAGTACTTC
CSALWVAKNIQYF
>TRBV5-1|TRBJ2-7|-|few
TGCGCCAGCAGCTTCAGCGGTTACTCCTACGAGCAGTACTTC
CASSFSGYSYEQYF
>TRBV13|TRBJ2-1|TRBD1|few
TGTGCCAGCAGCGGCAGACAGGGATCGGGTGAGCAGTTCTTC
CASSGRQGSGEQFF
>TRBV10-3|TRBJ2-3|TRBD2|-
TGTGCCATCAGAGTAAGCGGGGGCGCCTCAGATACGCAGTATTTT
CAIRVSGGASDTQYF
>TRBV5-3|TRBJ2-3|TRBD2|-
TGTGCCAGAAGCCCGGGGACTAGCGGGAGGACTAGCACAGATACGCAGTATTTT
CARSPGTSGRTSTDTQYF
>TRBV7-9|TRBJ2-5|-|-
TGTGCCAGCAGCTTGCCCGGGACTTCGATTGTGGGCCAGTACTTC
CASSLPGTSIVGQYF
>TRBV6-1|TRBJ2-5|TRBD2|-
TGTGCCAGCAGTATGGGACTAGCGGCATCACAAGAGACCCAGTACTTC
CASSMGLAASQETQYF
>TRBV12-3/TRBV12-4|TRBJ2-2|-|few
TGTGCCAGCAGCACGCCGGGACGCACCGGGGAGCTGTTTTTT
CASSTPGRTGELFF
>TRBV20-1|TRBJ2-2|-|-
TGCAGTGCTAGAGATCTTAGCGCCGGGGAGCTGTCTTTT
CSARDLSAGELSF
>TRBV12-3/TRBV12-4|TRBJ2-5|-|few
TGTGCCAGCAGCATACGGGAGACCCAGTACTTC
CASSIRETQYF
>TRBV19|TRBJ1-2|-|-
TGTGCCAGTAGTATAGATCGTCAACAGACGTACACCTTC
CASSIDRQQTYTF
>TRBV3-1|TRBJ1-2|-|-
TGTGCCAGCAGTCGGGATCCTTACTATGGCTACACCTTC
CASSRDPYYGYTF
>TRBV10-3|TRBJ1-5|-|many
TGTGCCATCAGCCCTGGGGCTGATGAGCCCCAGCATTTT
CAISPGADEPQHF
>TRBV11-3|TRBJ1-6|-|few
TGTGCCAGCAGCTTAGAGACGTATTCACCCCTCCACTTT
CASSLETYSPLHF
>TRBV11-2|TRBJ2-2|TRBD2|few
TGTGCCAGCAGGATAGCGGGAGGACGGATCACCGGGGAGCTGTTTTTT
CASRIAGGRITGELFF
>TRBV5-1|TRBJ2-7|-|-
TGCGCCAGCAGCTTGGCAAGGGTGTATGACGAGCAGTACTTC
CASSLARVYDEQYF
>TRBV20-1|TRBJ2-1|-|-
TGCAGTGCCTTCATCCTGAAGGGGAGCTCCTACAATGAGCAGTTCTTC
CSAFILKGSSYNEQFF
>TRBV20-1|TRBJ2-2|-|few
TGCAGTGCTAGACCTACTGGGGGGACCGGGGAGCTGTTTTTT
CSARPTGGTGELFF
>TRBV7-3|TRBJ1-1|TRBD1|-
TGTGCCAGCAGCCCTGGGGACAGGGCTCGTACTGAAGCTTTCTTT
CASSPGDRARTEAFF
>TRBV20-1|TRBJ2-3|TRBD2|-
TGCAGTGCTAGAGAGACTAGCGGGAGGCGCACAGATACGCAGTATTTT
CSARETSGRRTDTQYF
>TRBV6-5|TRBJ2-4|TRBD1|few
TGTGCCAGCAGTTCGCCTCCGGGACAGGGGGCTGGAAACATTCAGTACTTC
CASSSPPGQGAGNIQYF
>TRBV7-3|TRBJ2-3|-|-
TGTGCCAGCAGCCCGACCCCGGGACTCAACACAGATACGCAGTATTTT
CASSPTPGLNTDTQYF
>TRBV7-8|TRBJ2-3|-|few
TGTGCCAGCAGCGGCCGGGGGAACACAGATACGCAGTATTTT
CASSGRGNTDTQYF
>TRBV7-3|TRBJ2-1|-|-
TGTGCCAGCAGCCCCTCCGGGACGAGGAATGAGCAGTTCTTC
CASSPSGTRNEQFF
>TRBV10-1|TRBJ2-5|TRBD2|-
TGCGCCAGCAGTTTACCTAGCCCTCAGCGGGAGCGTTACTTC
CASSLPSPQRERYF
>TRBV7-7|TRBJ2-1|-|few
TGTGCTAGCAGCTTAGGGGCCAGCAATGAGCAGTTCTTC
CASSLGASNEQFF
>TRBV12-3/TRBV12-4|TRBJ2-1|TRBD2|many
TGTGCCAGCAGAGCTAGCGGGAGGAATGAGCAGTTCTTC
CASRASGRNEQFF
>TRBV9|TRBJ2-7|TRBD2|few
TGTGCCAGCAGCGTAGACCAGCGGGAGACCGACGAGCAGTACTTC
CASSVDQRETDEQYF
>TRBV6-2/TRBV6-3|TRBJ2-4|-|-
TGTGCCAGCGCAGCCACCAAAAACATTCAGTACTTC
CASAATKNIQYF
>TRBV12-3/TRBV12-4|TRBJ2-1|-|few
TGTGCCAGCAGTGCCCCCTCGCGTAATGAGCAGTTCTTC
CASSAPSRNEQFF
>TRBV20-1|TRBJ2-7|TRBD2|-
TGCAGTCTTCAGCGGGGGATAAATTACGAGCAGTACTTC
CSLQRGINYEQYF
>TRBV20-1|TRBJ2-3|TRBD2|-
TGCAGTGCTAAGATTCCTGGGGGGGGAACAGATACGCAGTATTTT
CSAKIPGGGTDTQYF
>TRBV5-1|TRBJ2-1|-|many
TGCGCCAGCAGCTTGACCCAATCGACCTACAATGAGCAGTTCTTC
CASSLTQSTYNEQFF
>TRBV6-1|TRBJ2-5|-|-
TGTGCCAGCACCCGACAGGGAGGTTTAGAGACCCAGTACTTC
CASTRQGGLETQYF
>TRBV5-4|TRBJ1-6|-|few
TGTGCCAGCAGCTTGGACAGGGAATTGCCACCCCTCCACTTT
CASSLDRELPPLHF
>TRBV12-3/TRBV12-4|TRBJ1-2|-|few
TGTGCCAGCCTGCGCAGGGACTACACCTTC
CASLRRDYTF
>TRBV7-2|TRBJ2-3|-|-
TGTGCCAGCAGTTTATGGCGGGCGTTGGGAAATACGCAGTATTTT
CASSLWRALGNTQYF